Included here is one TCR beta chain sequence, with context. Its antigen has not been determined. The input lacks base qualities; no much larger clone sits a single base away. The data were obtained in a study of blood T cell repertoires in COVID-19 (dated by TCRdb to 2018 to 2020). Turning to the overall study: Samples covering the acute and convalescent phases of COVID-19 were provided by collaborators in the United States, Italy and Spain. The prospective study material was composed of cDNA or gDNA derived from T cells, B-cell-depleted T cells, or PBMCs. The dataset comprised deeply sampled blood TCRbeta repertoires from subjects exposed to, actively infected with, or recovered from COVID-19. A freely available public database, intended as a resource for researchers studying the immune response to SARS-CoV-2, is where the repertoires were released. The samples were drawn from the first 160 participants of the ongoing ImmuneRACE study and from 950 to 1,500 subjects provided by 6 global collaborators. A de-identified subject ID, COVID-19 status, age in years and sex were almost always included in the sample metadata. Where available, HLA class I and class II types were obtained from metadata supplied by the sample provider rather than from assay-based typing. What the study reported, not specific to this receptor: The amount of clinical and demographic metadata varied by source and participant and was provided uncurated.

TCRbeta CDR3 regions were amplified from genomic DNA by means of the immunoSEQ Assay, a bias-controlled multiplex PCR. The study's processing was this. The number of nucleated cells in each sample was estimated by amplification of reference gene primers within the assay. To quantify the absolute abundance of each unique TCRbeta CDR3 rearrangement, sequence reads were collapsed and filtered. For each sample, productive Simpson clonality was calculated as the square root of Simpson's diversity index over productive rearrangements. TCRdb took over this immuneACCESS table, retaining in-frame rearrangements with V and J assigned. Such tables are incomplete; in checked studies, under half of the missing clones stem from an unresolved V gene, and the remainder is unexplained. V and J calls and clone size are copied from that table; D and trimming were computed from the DNA. For this sample there are 360,000 or so clones; about 90% appear just once. The ten largest clones add up to 5% to 8.5% of the sample.

CDR1 and CDR2 were assigned from the germline V gene as SGHRS and YFSETQ. V drops 1 base and J drops 6 bases, leaving 17 bases in between. The CDR3 contains 15 residues, cysteine and phenylalanine counted. Only the CDR3 DNA stays, 45 bases, in frame from base 1. Collaborating institutions collected whole blood in K2EDTA tubes following their own protocols. For TCRbeta analysis, collaborator samples were shipped as frozen whole blood, as isolated PBMCs, or as DNA extracted from either sample type. The sequencing input was peripheral blood. This chain is built from TRBV5-1 and TRBJ2-7, and the D gene may be TRBD1, 5 bases matching. The clonotype originates from a man between 18 and 35 years old with active or convalescent COVID-19. The DNA sequence is TGCGCCAGCAGCTTGCACGCGGCAGGGAAGTTCGAGCAGTACTTC. Translated, it reads CASSLHAAGKFEQYF. The full variable domain, completed from the reference TRBV5-1 and TRBJ2-7 proteins outside the CDR3, reads KAGVTQTPRYLIKTRGQQVTLSCSPISGHRSVSWYQQTPGQGLQFLFEYFSETQRNKGNFPGRFSGRQFSNSRSEMNVSTLELGDSALYLCASSLHAAGKFEQYFGPGTRLTVT.